This T cell receptor (beta chain) was identified in a study of T-cell reconstitution after alpha-beta-depleted transplantation in children. A few counts support this clonotype. The target antigen is unknown. V lost 4 bases and J lost 4; bases outside the gene matches: 11. CDR3 length equals 16 residues. Looked up from germline, CDR1 is SGHTA and CDR2 is FQGNSA. Study-wide results and caveats: T cells produced anew were the main source of T-cell counts and diversity one year after transplant.

Using unique molecular identifiers, the investigators prepared the TCRbeta library. TCRdb re-called the PCR reads with MiXCR, one entry per CDR3 protein. The repertoire has 500,000 to 600,000 distinct CDR3 sequences, roughly 30% of them found once; the top ten carry less than 40%. The sequence was collected from a boy younger than two with Wiskott-Aldrich syndrome, due to receive a stem cell transplant. V is TRBV7-2 and J is TRBJ1-1; 8 bases are shared with TRBD1. The specimen was PBMCs, collected before TCRalphabeta/CD19-depleted stem cell transplant. As DNA, the CDR3 is TGTGCCAGCAGCTCCGCCCGACAGGGGTTCGGCACTGAAGCTTTCTTT. Translation: CASSSARQGFGTEAFF.